The present entry profiles one TCR beta chain with its context. Its antigen is currently unknown. The source of the sample is a study of T cell responses to AZD1222 COVID-19 vaccine. CDR1 is SGHDT, CDR2 YYEEEE, per germline. The CDR3 has 12 amino acids. V lost 4 bases to trimming and J lost 7 bases, with 11 bases between them. General observations from the study: Repertoire collection took place solely once the T cell response had peaked. When two AZD1222 doses had been given, Spike-specific TCR breadth and depth rose.

Data came from immunoSEQ multiplex PCR; TCRdb stores just in-frame clones and leaves some out. Seen here are about 90,000 clones, 70% to 90% observed once, and the top ten hold just over 5.5%. The sequence derives from an adult who received the AZD1222 COVID-19 vaccine. Specimen: peripheral blood, collected 28 days after the second AZD1222 dose. The rearrangement uses TRBV5-6 and TRBJ1-2; D not certain. CDR3 nucleotide sequence: TGTGCCAGCAGCCCCGGTCGGGGTGGCTACACCTTC. Its protein is CASSPGRGGYTF.